A few counts support the clone carrying this T cell receptor beta chain. Its matching antigen is unknown. The data are from a study of vaccination effects on CD4 cells after COVID-19. Pools of viral peptides were used by the ViraFEST assay to expand antigen-specific CD4+ T cells ahead of sequencing. Scientists isolated CD4+ T cells after a roughly 10-day culture period ended. Vaccine recipients lacked prior SARS-CoV-2 infection and had negative nucleocapsid antibodies. Repertoires were generated with immunoSEQ multiplex PCR, while TCRdb's copy carries only in-frame clones and drops some. In the table there are about 28,000 clones, around 75% of which are singletons. The starting material was CD4+ T cells from PBMCs cultured with SARS-CoV-2 spike peptides, obtained before COVID-19 vaccination. The TCR originated in a human donor who received a COVID-19 vaccine.

Here the CDR3 DNA reads TGCGCCAGCAGCTTGCGGGAGCCGTCCTACAATGAGCAGTTCTTC. As protein: CASSLREPSYNEQFF. V and J are TRBV5-1 and TRBJ2-1, with D possibly matching TRBD2 (6 bases). The CDR3 contains 15 residues. Germline loops: CDR1 SGHRS, CDR2 YFSETQ. V was clipped by 1 base and J by 1 base, with 9 bases between them.